This T cell receptor (beta chain) emerged from a study of cytotoxic CD8 clonotypes in ibrutinib-treated CLL. General study results and limits: Clonality grew at ibrutinib response; at progression, it decreased back toward baseline. The public clonotypes identified were infrequent and showed contraction or stability on treatment.

With regard to this clone: Its antigen is unknown.

With sequencing, the targeted depth ranged from 1 in 200,000 to 1 in 1 million T cells. Data came from immunoSEQ multiplex PCR; TCRdb stores just in-frame clones and leaves some out. The table includes over 150,000 clones, about four fifths detected once. This sequence was found in a human donor with chronic lymphocytic leukemia. Sequenced material: PBMCs, taken after 12 months of ibrutinib treatment.

CDR3 region: CASSGGAKTQYF. The CDR3 coding sequence is TGTGCCAGCAGCGGGGGGGCCAAGACCCAGTACTTC. The genes are TRBV7-3 and TRBJ2-5; perhaps TRBD2 as D (7 bases). V was cut by 5 bases and J by 6 bases, with 10 bases left in between. Germline CDR1 is SGHTA and CDR2 is FQGTGA. This CDR3 is built from 12 residues.